Below, one T cell receptor beta chain is given with its context. This record belongs to a study of T cells of healthy individuals. From the 5' RACE reads, TCRdb called clonotypes with MiXCR, one entry per CDR3 protein. The sample holds about 41,000 distinct CDR3 sequences; about 4.5% are singletons and the top ten take 9.2%. Germline CDR1 is SNHLY and CDR2 is FYNNEI. CDR3 size: 14 residues. Trimming removed 7 bases from V and 9 bases from J; junction bases left unmatched: 9. This chain uses TRBV2 with TRBJ2-1; 10 bases match TRBD2. The receptor was derived from a human donor in good health. The CDR3 is CASKAGGPAVEQFF. CDR3 coding DNA: TGTGCCAGCAAAGCGGGAGGGCCTGCGGTTGAGCAGTTCTTC.